This T cell receptor (beta chain) was captured in a study of regulatory T cells in long-lasting Graves disease. Time point of the sample: newly diagnosed GD, antithyroid drugs for less than 3 months. PBMC-derived RNA was used for the TCR library. An endocrinology department in Xi'an, China, supplied the patients. Findings of the study overall: Newly diagnosed disease favored TRBV20-1 and TRBJ2-1 over persistent disease.

There are many counts of this clonotype. The antigen remains unidentified. Library construction for TCR beta used iRepertoire HTBI primers and Arm-PCR of CDR3 regions. Using its own MiXCR run on the multiplex PCR reads, TCRdb lists one record per CDR3 protein. The sample includes hundreds of thousands of distinct CDR3 sequences, 15% seen only once; the top ten take over 7%. The V gene lost 3 bases and the J gene lost 2 bases, with 8 bases spanning the gap. In germline, CDR1 is MNHNS, CDR2 SASEGT. The length of the CDR3 is 15 residues. This sample was shared with a second study, whose subject was T cells in Graves' hyperthyroidism and ophthalmopathy. That source reports: Most clonotypes that expanded in the thyroid above 0.001 also showed up in blood.

The chain links TRBV6-1 to TRBJ2-6, with D unresolved. The source is a woman aged 40 to 50 with Graves disease. Source: peripheral blood mononuclear cells (PBMCs), taken at new diagnosis, from a patient treated with antithyroid drugs. The CDR3 nucleotides read TGTGCCAGCAGTGACCCTGGGGCTGGGGCCAACGTCCTGACTTTC. Translated: CASSDPGAGANVLTF.